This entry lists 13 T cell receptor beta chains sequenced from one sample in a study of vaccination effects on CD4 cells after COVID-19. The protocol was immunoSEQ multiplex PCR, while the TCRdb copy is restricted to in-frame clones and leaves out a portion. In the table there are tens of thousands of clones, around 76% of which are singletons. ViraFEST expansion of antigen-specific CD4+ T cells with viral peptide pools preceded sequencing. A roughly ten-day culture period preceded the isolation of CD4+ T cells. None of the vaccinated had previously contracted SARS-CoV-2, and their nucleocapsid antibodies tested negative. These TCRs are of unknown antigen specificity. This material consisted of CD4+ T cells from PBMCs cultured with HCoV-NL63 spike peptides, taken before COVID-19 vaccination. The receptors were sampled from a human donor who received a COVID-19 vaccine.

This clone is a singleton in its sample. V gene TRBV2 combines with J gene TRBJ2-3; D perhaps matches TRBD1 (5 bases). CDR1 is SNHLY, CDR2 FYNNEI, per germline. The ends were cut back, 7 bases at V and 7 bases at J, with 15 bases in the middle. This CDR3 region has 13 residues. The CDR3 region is CASKGNQGNTQYF. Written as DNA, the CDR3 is TGTGCCAGCAAGGGGAATCAAGGGAATACGCAGTATTTT.

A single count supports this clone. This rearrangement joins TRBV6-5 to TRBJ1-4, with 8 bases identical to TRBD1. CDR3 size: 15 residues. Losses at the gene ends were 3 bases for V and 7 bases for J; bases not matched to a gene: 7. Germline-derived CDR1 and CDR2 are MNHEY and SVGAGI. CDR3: CASSYGGTGREKLFF. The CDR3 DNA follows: TGTGCCAGCAGTTATGGGGGGACAGGTCGTGAAAAACTGTTTTTT.

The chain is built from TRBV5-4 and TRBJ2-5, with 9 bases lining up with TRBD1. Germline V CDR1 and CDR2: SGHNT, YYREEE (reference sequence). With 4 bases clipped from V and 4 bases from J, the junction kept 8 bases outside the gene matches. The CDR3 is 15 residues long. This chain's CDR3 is CASSAMDRGGETQYF. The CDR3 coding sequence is TGTGCCAGCAGCGCCATGGACAGGGGTGGAGAGACCCAGTACTTC.

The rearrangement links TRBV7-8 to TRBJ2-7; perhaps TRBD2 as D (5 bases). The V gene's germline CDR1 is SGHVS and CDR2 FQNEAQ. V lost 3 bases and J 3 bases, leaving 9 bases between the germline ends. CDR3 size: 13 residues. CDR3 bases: TGTGCCAGCAGCTTCGGACTGAGCTACGAGCAGTACGTC. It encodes CASSFGLSYEQYV.

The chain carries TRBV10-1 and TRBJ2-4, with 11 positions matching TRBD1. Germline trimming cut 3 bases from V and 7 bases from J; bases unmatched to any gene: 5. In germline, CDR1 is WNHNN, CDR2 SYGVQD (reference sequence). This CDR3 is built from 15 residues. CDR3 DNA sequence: TGCGCCAGCAGTGATGGGACAGGGGGTAGGAACATTCAGTACTTC. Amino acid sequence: CASSDGTGGRNIQYF.

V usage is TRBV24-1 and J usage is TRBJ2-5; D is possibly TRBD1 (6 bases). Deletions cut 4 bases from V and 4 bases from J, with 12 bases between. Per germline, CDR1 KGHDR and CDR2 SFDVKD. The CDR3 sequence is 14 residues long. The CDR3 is CATSDWDKGETQYF. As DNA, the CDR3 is TGTGCCACCAGTGACTGGGACAAGGGAGAGACCCAGTACTTC.

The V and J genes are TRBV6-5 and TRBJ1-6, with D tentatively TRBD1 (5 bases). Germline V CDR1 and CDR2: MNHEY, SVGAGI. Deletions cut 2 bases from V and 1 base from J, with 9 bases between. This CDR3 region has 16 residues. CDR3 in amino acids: CASSYSRQSYNSPLHF. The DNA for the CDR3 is TGTGCCAGCAGTTACAGTCGACAGTCCTATAATTCACCCCTCCACTTT.

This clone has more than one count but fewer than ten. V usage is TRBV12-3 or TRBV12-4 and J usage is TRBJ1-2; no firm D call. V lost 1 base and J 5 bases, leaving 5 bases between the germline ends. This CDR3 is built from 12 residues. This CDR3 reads CASSLDRYGYTF. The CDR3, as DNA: TGTGCCAGCAGTTTAGACAGATATGGCTACACCTTC.

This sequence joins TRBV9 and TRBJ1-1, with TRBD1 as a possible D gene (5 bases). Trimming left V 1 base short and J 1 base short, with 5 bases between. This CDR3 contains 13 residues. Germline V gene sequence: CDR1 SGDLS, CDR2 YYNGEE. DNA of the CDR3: TGTGCCAGCAGCGTACAGGGGAACACTGAAGCTTTCTTT. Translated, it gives CASSVQGNTEAFF.

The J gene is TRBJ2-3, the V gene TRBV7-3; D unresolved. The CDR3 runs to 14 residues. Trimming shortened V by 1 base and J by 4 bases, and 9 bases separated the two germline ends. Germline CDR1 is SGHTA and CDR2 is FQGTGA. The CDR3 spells CASSLRASPDTQYF. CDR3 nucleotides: TGTGCCAGCAGCTTAAGGGCATCGCCAGATACGCAGTATTTT. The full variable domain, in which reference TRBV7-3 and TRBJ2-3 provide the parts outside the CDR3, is GAGVSQTPSNKVTEKGKYVELRCDPISGHTALYWYRQSLGQGPEFLIYFQGTGAADDSGLPNDRFFAVRPEGSVSTLKIQRTERGDSAVYLCASSLRASPDTQYFGPGTRLTVL.

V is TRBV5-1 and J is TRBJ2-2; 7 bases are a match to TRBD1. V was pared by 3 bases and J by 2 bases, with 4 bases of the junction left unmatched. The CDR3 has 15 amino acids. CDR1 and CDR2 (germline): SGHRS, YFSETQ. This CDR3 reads CASSYRDSNTGELFF. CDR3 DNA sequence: TGCGCCAGCAGCTACCGGGACAGTAACACCGGGGAGCTGTTTTTT.

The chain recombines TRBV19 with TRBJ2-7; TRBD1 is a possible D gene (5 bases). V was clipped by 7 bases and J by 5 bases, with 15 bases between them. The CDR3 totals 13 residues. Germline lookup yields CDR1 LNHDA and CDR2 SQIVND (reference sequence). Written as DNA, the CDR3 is TGTGCCAGTAAGGAGACAGCCAGTCACGAGCAGTACGTC. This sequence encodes CASKETASHEQYV.

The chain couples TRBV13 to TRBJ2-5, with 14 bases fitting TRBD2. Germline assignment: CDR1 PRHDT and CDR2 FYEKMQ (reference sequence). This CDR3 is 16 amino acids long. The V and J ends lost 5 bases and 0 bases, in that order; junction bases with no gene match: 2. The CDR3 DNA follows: TGTGCCAGCAGCCCGGGACTAGCGGGGGACCAAGAGACCCAGTACTTC. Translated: CASSPGLAGDQETQYF.